Below, one T cell receptor (beta chain) is given with its context. Antigen specificity is unknown. This sample is drawn from a study of T-cell memory formation after mild COVID-19. Overall study: Among the donors, TCR clusters were largely specific to each donor.

V dropped 4 bases and J dropped 7; count of bases not matched to a gene: 6. The germline CDR1 and CDR2 sequences are SGHRS and YFSETQ. The CDR3 runs 13 residues. Study results and caveats: Clones from the second wave (peaking day 37) had unconfirmed SARS-CoV-2 specificity.

5'RACE primed from the constant segment yielded TCR alpha and TCR beta cDNA libraries bearing sample barcodes and UMIs. TCRdb analysed the 5' RACE reads with MiXCR anew, one entry per CDR3 protein. Among about 340,000 distinct CDR3 sequences listed, around a sixth were seen once. The clonotype comes from a man younger than 30 who had mild COVID-19 (a few samples of this study predate the infection). Cell type and time point are not known. V and J are TRBV5-1 and TRBJ1-1; the match to TRBD1 covers 8 bases. The sequenced sample was PBMCs or a T cell subset sorted from them (not recorded which). This CDR3 reads CASSRDRQNEAFF. In nucleotides, the CDR3 is TGCGCCAGCAGCCGGGACAGGCAAAATGAAGCTTTCTTT.